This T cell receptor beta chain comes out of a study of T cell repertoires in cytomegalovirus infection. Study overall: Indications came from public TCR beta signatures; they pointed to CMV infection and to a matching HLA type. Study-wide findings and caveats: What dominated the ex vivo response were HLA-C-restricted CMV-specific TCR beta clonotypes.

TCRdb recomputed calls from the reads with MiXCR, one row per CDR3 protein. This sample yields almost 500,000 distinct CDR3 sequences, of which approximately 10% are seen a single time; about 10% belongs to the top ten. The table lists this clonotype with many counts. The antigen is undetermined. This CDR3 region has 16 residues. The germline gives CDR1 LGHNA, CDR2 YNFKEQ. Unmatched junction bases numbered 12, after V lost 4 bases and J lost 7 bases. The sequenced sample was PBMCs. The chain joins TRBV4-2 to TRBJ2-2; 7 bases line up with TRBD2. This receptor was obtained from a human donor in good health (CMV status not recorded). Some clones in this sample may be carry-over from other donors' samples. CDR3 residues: CASSPKSAGDHGELFF. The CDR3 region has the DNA TGTGCCAGCAGCCCTAAGTCTGCGGGAGATCACGGGGAGCTGTTTTTT.